These 16 T cell receptor beta chains originate from one sample sequenced in a study of blood T cell repertoires in COVID-19. Libraries were prepared by immunoSEQ multiplex PCR; TCRdb keeps only in-frame clonotypes and omits some of them. The profile shows 130,000 to 150,000 clones, 75% to 90% of them singletons. The specimen sequenced was PBMCs or T cells enriched from blood (not recorded which). Every receptor here comes from a man aged 55 to 69 who had recovered from COVID-19.

This clone was seen once. The chain has TRBV18 and TRBJ1-2, with 9 nucleotides matching TRBD1. In germline, CDR1 is KGHSH, CDR2 LQKENI. The CDR3 extends over 17 amino acids. Trimming removed 5 bases from V and 4 bases from J; junction bases left unmatched: 14. For the CDR3, the DNA is TGTGCCAGCTCAACAGGAACGCCGGGACAGGGAGCCTATGGCTACACCTTC. It yields the protein CASSTGTPGQGAYGYTF.

The CDR3 coding sequence is TGCGCCAGCAGCCAACAGGGGGCGAGGGAGACCCAGTACTTC. As protein: CASSQQGARETQYF. V gene TRBV4-1 combines with J gene TRBJ2-5, with 8 bases fitting TRBD1. Trimming removed 2 bases from V and 5 bases from J; junction bases left unmatched: 4. Germline V gene data show CDR1 as MGHRA and CDR2 as YSYEKL. The CDR3 is 14 amino acids.

This clone has just one count. The V gene is TRBV30, the J gene TRBJ2-7; 7 nucleotides agree with TRBD2. Germline V gives CDR1 GTSNPN, CDR2 SVGIG (reference sequence). The CDR3 covers 15 residues. Losses at the gene ends were 0 bases for V and 3 bases for J; bases not matched to a gene: 8. The CDR3 loop reads CAWSVDGGWNYEQYF. The CDR3 coding sequence is TGTGCCTGGAGTGTAGACGGGGGGTGGAACTACGAGCAGTACTTC.

The J gene is TRBJ1-6, the V gene TRBV6-4; D call uncertain. Between the trimmed V and J ends, which lost 3 bases and 8 bases, there was a span of 8 bases. This CDR3 region has 13 residues. CDR1 MRHNA and CDR2 SNTAGT come from the germline V gene. The CDR3 sequence: CASSESMDSPLHF. The CDR3 region has the DNA TGTGCCAGCAGTGAGAGTATGGATTCACCCCTCCACTTT.

The chain couples TRBV4-1 to TRBJ1-4; 9 nucleotides agree with TRBD1. The CDR3 loop spans 15 amino acids. V gave up 2 bases and J gave up 5 bases; unmatched junction bases: 3. Germline CDR1 and CDR2: MGHRA and YSYEKL. In nucleotides, the CDR3 is TGCGCCAGCAGCCAAATGACAGGGGGGAATGAAAAACTGTTTTTT. It codes for CASSQMTGGNEKLFF.

The CDR3 DNA is TGTGCCAGTAGTATGGGCGGACAGGGGATCAACCATGGCTACACCTTC. It specifies CASSMGGQGINHGYTF. The rearrangement uses TRBV19 and TRBJ1-2; 9 bases agree with TRBD1. Germline V gene lookup returns CDR1 LNHDA and CDR2 SQIVND (reference sequence). J was trimmed by 6 bases and V by 3 bases; bases with no gene match: 11. This CDR3 is built from 16 residues.

The V call is TRBV11-2, the J call TRBJ1-4, with D possibly matching TRBD1 (5 bases). The CDR3 is 15 residues long. V dropped 5 bases and J dropped 7 bases, with 17 bases sitting between them. CDR1 and CDR2 (germline): SGHAT, FQNNGV. DNA for the CDR3: TGTGCCAGCAGCCCCCCCTCTTCGGGACTTGAAAAACTGTTTTTT. Its translation: CASSPPSSGLEKLFF.

This CDR3 reads CASKPGHFNYNEQFF. The CDR3 DNA sequence: TGTGCCAGTAAGCCGGGACACTTCAACTACAATGAGCAGTTCTTC. The gene calls are TRBV19 and TRBJ2-1; tentatively, D is TRBD1 (6 bases). This CDR3 has 15 residues. Germline CDR1 LNHDA, CDR2 SQIVND (reference sequence). V lost 7 bases and J 3 bases, leaving 16 bases between the germline ends.

This clone was detected once. The genes are TRBV6-1 and TRBJ2-3; weak D call: TRBD2 (5 bases). This CDR3 comprises 13 residues. From germline, CDR1 is MNHNS and CDR2 SASEGT. Trimming pared 7 bases from V and 4 bases from J, leaving 12 bases between. CDR3 sequence (DNA): TGTGCCAGCAACTTACCCGGGGCAGATACGCAGTATTTT. Translating gives CASNLPGADTQYF.

The rearrangement joins TRBV11-1 to TRBJ1-1; 7 nucleotides match TRBD1. This CDR3 region has 14 residues. The germline V gene has CDR1 SGHAT and CDR2 FQDESV (reference sequence). The V and J ends lost 5 bases and 1 base, in that order; junction bases with no gene match: 4. The CDR3 DNA follows: TGTGCCAGCAGCGACCGGACAGGGAACACTGAAGCTTTCTTT. Translating gives CASSDRTGNTEAFF.

The chain employs TRBV20-1 and TRBJ2-1; TRBD2 is a possible D gene (5 bases). The CDR3 runs 11 residues. Trimming took 6 bases from V and 5 from J, leaving 8 bases between them. CDR1 and CDR2 (germline): DFQATT, SNEGSKA (reference sequence). The CDR3 spells CSASGNNEQFF. In DNA form, the CDR3 reads TGCAGTGCCTCCGGGAACAATGAGCAGTTCTTC.

The chain has TRBV29-1 and TRBJ2-3; D may be TRBD2 (5 bases). This CDR3 has 14 residues. Germline lookup yields CDR1 SQVTM and CDR2 ANQGSEA. The ends were cut back, 4 bases at V and 0 bases at J, with 11 bases in the middle. CDR3 region: CSVVTGMSTDTQYF. For the CDR3, the DNA is TGCAGCGTTGTGACGGGGATGAGCACAGATACGCAGTATTTT.

This chain links TRBV11-2 with TRBJ2-1, with 7 bases that match TRBD2. This CDR3 region has 15 residues. CDR1 is SGHAT, CDR2 FQNNGV, per germline. The J segment lost 3 bases and the V segment lost 3 bases, leaving 5 bases of the junction unmatched. CDR3 sequence: CASSFWGGDYNEQFF. As DNA, the CDR3 is TGTGCCAGCAGCTTTTGGGGGGGGGACTACAATGAGCAGTTCTTC.

The chain combines TRBV19 with TRBJ1-6; 8 bases map to TRBD1. V was pared by 3 bases and J by 8 bases, with 0 bases of the junction left unmatched. CDR1 and CDR2 (germline): LNHDA, SQIVND (reference sequence). The CDR3 totals 13 residues. The CDR3 DNA sequence: TGTGCCAGTAGTATGGACAGGGATTCACCCCTCCACTTT. This translates into CASSMDRDSPLHF.

The J gene is TRBJ2-1, the V gene TRBV6-2 or TRBV6-3; 9 bases line up with TRBD2. The junction had 2 bases not matched to a gene; V was cut back by 2 bases and J by 6 bases. The CDR3 length is 14 residues. Germline CDR1 and CDR2: MNHEY and SVGEGT. The CDR3 DNA reads as TGTGCCAGCAGTTACGGCGGGGGGGCCAATGAGCAGTTCTTC. It is translated as CASSYGGGANEQFF.

This clone came up once. This chain links TRBV27 with TRBJ2-5, with D possibly matching TRBD1 (5 bases). Germline V gives CDR1 MNHEY, CDR2 SMNVEV (reference sequence). The length of the CDR3 is 14 residues. Trimming left V 0 bases short and J 3 bases short, with 8 bases between. The CDR3: CASSLSRGEETQYF. Here the CDR3 DNA reads TGTGCCAGCAGTTTATCTAGGGGTGAAGAGACCCAGTACTTC.